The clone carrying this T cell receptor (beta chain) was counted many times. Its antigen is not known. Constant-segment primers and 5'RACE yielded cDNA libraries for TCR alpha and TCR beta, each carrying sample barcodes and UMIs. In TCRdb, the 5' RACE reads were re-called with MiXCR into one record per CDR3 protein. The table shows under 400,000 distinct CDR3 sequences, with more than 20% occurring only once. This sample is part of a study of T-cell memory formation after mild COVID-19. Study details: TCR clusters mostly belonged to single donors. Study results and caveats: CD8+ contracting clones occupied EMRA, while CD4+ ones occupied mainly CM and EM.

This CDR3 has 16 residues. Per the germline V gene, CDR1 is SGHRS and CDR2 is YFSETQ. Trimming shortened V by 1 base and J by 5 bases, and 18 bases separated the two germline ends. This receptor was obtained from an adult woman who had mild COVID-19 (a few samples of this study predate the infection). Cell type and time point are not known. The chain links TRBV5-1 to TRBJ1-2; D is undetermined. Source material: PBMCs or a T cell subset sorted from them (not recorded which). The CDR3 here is CASSLRSAEAGYGYTF. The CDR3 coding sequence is TGCGCCAGCAGCTTGCGGTCAGCCGAGGCGGGGTATGGCTACACCTTC. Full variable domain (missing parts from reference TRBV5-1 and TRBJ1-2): KAGVTQTPRYLIKTRGQQVTLSCSPISGHRSVSWYQQTPGQGLQFLFEYFSETQRNKGNFPGRFSGRQFSNSRSEMNVSTLELGDSALYLCASSLRSAEAGYGYTFGSGTRLTVV.